This T cell receptor beta chain is from a study of radiotherapy plus CTLA-4 blockade in lung cancer. Study in general: Of all patients, about 17% responded objectively and around 31% showed disease control. Findings of the study overall: Among blood TCR repertoires after radiotherapy plus ipilimumab, tumor-derived clones expanded.

Trimming shortened V by 6 bases and J by 8 bases, and 16 bases separated the two germline ends. CDR3 length: 13 amino acids. Germline CDR1 reads SQVTM; CDR2 reads ANQGSEA. On this clone itself: Its antigen is not identified.

Libraries were prepared by immunoSEQ multiplex PCR; TCRdb keeps only in-frame clonotypes and omits some of them. Of over 50,000 clones detected, around 79% appear once; the ten largest clones hold 16%. Patients in the study, people with chemo-refractory metastatic non-small-cell lung cancer, received focal radiation plus ipilimumab CTLA-4 blockade. Sequencing was performed on peripheral blood, taken from a patient treated with radiotherapy plus ipilimumab. V gene TRBV29-1 combines with J gene TRBJ1-4; unclear D gene. The receptor comes from a human donor with non-small cell lung cancer who had a complete response to radiotherapy plus ipilimumab. The CDR3 loop is CSVLPGRMEKLFF. DNA for the CDR3: TGCAGCGTCCTGCCGGGAAGGATGGAAAAACTGTTTTTT.